These 4 T cell receptor beta chains originate from one sample sequenced in a study of beta chain features in type 1 diabetes. The whole isolated RNA underwent reverse transcription, so sequencing captured expressed TCRB transcripts. Here immunoSEQ multiplex PCR was the method, and the copy in TCRdb shows in-frame clones only, minus some. The repertoire includes roughly 450,000 clones, around 14% of them detected once, and roughly 0.033% sits in the top ten. The sample comprised naive CD4+ T cells from blood. Receptor source: a man aged 25 to 40 in good health.

This clone was seen a few times. V and J are TRBV6-5 and TRBJ2-7, with D tentatively TRBD1 or TRBD2 (6 bases each). V was clipped by 2 bases and J by 2 bases, with 13 bases between them. CDR1 is MNHEY and CDR2 is SVGAGI in the germline V gene. The CDR3 runs to 15 residues. The CDR3 spells CASSYTAGQPYEQYF. Written as DNA, the CDR3 is TGTGCCAGCAGTTACACGGCGGGACAACCCTACGAGCAGTACTTC.

The chain uses TRBV6-1 and TRBJ2-1, with 7 bases fitting TRBD2. Germline CDR1 reads MNHNS; CDR2 reads SASEGT. The V segment lost 8 bases and the J segment 0 bases; nucleotides outside the gene matches: 4. The CDR3 consists of 14 residues. This CDR3 is CASRGGSSYNEQFF. CDR3 bases: TGTGCCAGCCGGGGAGGGAGCTCCTACAATGAGCAGTTCTTC.

This chain connects TRBV9 to TRBJ2-1; 8 nucleotides agree with TRBD2. Germline V lookup: CDR1 SGDLS, CDR2 YYNGEE. J was trimmed by 5 bases and V by 0 bases; bases with no gene match: 7. The CDR3 length is 16 residues. The CDR3 spells CASSVAIYGRDNEQFF. The CDR3, as DNA: TGTGCCAGCAGCGTAGCTATCTACGGGAGGGACAATGAGCAGTTCTTC.

This clone was observed at least ten times. The V call is TRBV30, the J call TRBJ1-5; D may be TRBD1 (6 bases). V lost 3 bases, J lost 4 bases, and 10 bases lay in between. The CDR3 is 13 residues long. Germline CDR1 is GTSNPN and CDR2 is SVGIG (reference sequence). CDR3 amino acids: CAWRQGLNQPQHF. As DNA, the CDR3 is TGTGCCTGGAGACAGGGACTTAATCAGCCCCAGCATTTT.